This T cell receptor (beta chain) comes out of a study of HIV-infected patients and healthy controls. V was shortened by 10 bases and J by 5 bases, with 7 bases between the two germline ends. This CDR3 has 10 residues. Study-wide results and limits: Compared with untreated HIV+ repertoires, healthy controls showed roughly threefold more distinct CDR3s and higher Shannon diversity.

Reverse transcription used 450 to 650 ng RNA and constant-region primers for alpha and beta. Each of the alpha and beta chains got its own library through chain-specific third strand synthesis with indices. The library had 12-nucleotide molecular identifiers formed by two random hexamers joined together. One entry per CDR3 protein, called by TCRdb with MiXCR from the 5' RACE reads. The sample carries about 4,600 distinct CDR3 sequences, around 5.5% recorded once. This clonotype ranks as medium-sized. Its antigen remains unknown. Follow-up blood was drawn about 14 weeks, roughly three months, after antiretroviral therapy began. Whole blood was used without fractionation, so all unsorted peripheral T cells were included.

The starting material was blood, obtained during antiretroviral therapy. The TCR originated in an adult with HIV infection. The chain links TRBV12-3 or TRBV12-4 to TRBJ2-3; D not resolved. This chain's CDR3 is CATSRDTQYF. CDR3 in DNA: TGTGCCACTTCGAGAGATACGCAGTATTTT.